Below, 26 T cell receptor beta chains from the same sample are listed, as sequenced in a study of T cells after yellow fever vaccination. TCRdb recomputed calls from the 5' RACE reads with MiXCR, one row per CDR3 protein. The sample has 350,000 to 450,000 distinct CDR3 sequences; about 6% are singletons. Sequences were derived from PBMCs, sampled 5 days after the yellow fever booster vaccination. The receptors here all came from a man aged 25-45 years who received the YFV17D yellow fever vaccine.

Many counts were recorded for this clonotype. One junction end disagrees with the germline gene, perhaps due to a read error. The V call is TRBV5-1, the J call TRBJ2-7; D may be TRBD2 (6 bases). Germline CDR1 SGHRS, CDR2 YFSETQ. The CDR3 is made up of 9 amino acids. This chain's CDR3 is CASKPGLFF. The DNA of the CDR3 is TGCGCCAGCAAGCCGGGACTCTTCTTC.

This clonotype came up many times. This rearrangement joins TRBV20-1 to TRBJ1-5; D call uncertain. CDR3 length equals 15 residues. The germline CDR1 and CDR2 sequences are DFQATT and SNEGSKA (reference sequence). V was trimmed by 1 base and J by 0 bases, leaving 10 bases between them. This CDR3 reads CSARGAQDSNQPQHF. The CDR3 DNA follows: TGCAGTGCTAGAGGCGCGCAAGATAGCAATCAGCCCCAGCATTTT.

This clonotype showed up just a few times. The rearrangement uses TRBV11-1 and TRBJ1-2; 12 nucleotides align to TRBD1. The CDR3 runs to 18 residues. Per the germline V gene, CDR1 is SGHAT and CDR2 is FQDESV (reference sequence). After removal of 3 bases from V and 5 bases from J, the junction contained 13 bases not matched to a gene. CDR3 protein: CASSFTGTGGLSGYGYTF. In DNA form, the CDR3 reads TGTGCCAGCAGCTTTACCGGGACAGGGGGCCTCTCCGGATATGGCTACACCTTC.

This clonotype was detected only a few times. The J gene is TRBJ2-1, the V gene TRBV20-1; no definite D call. The CDR3 has 12 residues. The V end was cut by 5 bases, the J end by 4 bases, with 9 bases between. Germline CDR1 reads DFQATT; CDR2 reads SNEGSKA (reference sequence). In nucleotides, the CDR3 is TGCAGTGCTGTGCGTGGGTACAATGAGCAGTTCTTC. This translates into CSAVRGYNEQFF.

This clonotype was detected many times. DNA for the CDR3: TGTGCCAGCACCCCGGACAGGGGTGCTTACGAGCAGTACTTC. Protein: CASTPDRGAYEQYF. The V gene is TRBV12-3 or TRBV12-4, the J gene TRBJ2-7; 9 bases fit TRBD1. CDR3 length equals 14 residues. Trimming took 7 bases from V and 4 from J; bases not matched to a gene: 8.

This clonotype was observed a handful of times. The genes are TRBV10-3 and TRBJ2-4; 10 bases are shared with TRBD2. Germline V gene data show CDR1 as ENHRY and CDR2 as SYGVKD. This CDR3 contains 17 residues. With 3 bases clipped from V and 2 bases from J, the junction kept 7 bases outside the gene matches. Here the CDR3 reads CAISDRLAGETKNIQYF. Here the CDR3 DNA reads TGTGCCATCAGTGACCGTCTAGCGGGAGAAACCAAAAACATTCAGTACTTC.

V usage is TRBV7-3 and J usage is TRBJ1-1; the D is unclear. V was clipped by 5 bases and J by 3 bases, with 10 bases between them. Per the germline V gene, CDR1 is SGHTA and CDR2 is FQGTGA. This CDR3 has 13 amino acids. Here the CDR3 DNA reads TGTGCCAGCAGCCCCAACCCCGACACTGAAGCTTTCTTT. Translated, it gives CASSPNPDTEAFF.

This sequence joins TRBV2 and TRBJ2-4; D remains unclear. The CDR3 is made up of 12 amino acids. Per the germline V gene, CDR1 is SNHLY and CDR2 is FYNNEI. Trimming stripped 2 bases from V and 9 bases from J, with 8 bases between. The CDR3 region has the DNA TGTGCCAGCAGTGAACTCTTGGGCATTCAGTACTTC. Translating it yields CASSELLGIQYF.

Many counts were recorded for this clonotype. The chain recombines TRBV12-3 or TRBV12-4 with TRBJ2-5, with TRBD1 matching over 8 bases. The ends lost 5 bases at V and 7 bases at J; junction bases unmatched: 6. CDR3 length equals 13 residues. CDR3 amino acids: CASSQGAKGTQYF. As DNA, the CDR3 is TGTGCCAGCAGTCAGGGGGCGAAAGGGACCCAGTACTTC.

This clonotype was seen repeatedly, ten times or more. The chain couples TRBV27 to TRBJ1-1; no reliable D call. The CDR3 has 14 residues. In germline, CDR1 is MNHEY, CDR2 SMNVEV (reference sequence). Trimming took 5 bases from V and 0 from J, leaving 10 bases between them. This CDR3 is CASSEVGMNTEAFF. The CDR3 DNA is TGTGCCAGCAGTGAGGTCGGCATGAACACTGAAGCTTTCTTT.

This clonotype was counted ten times or more. The chain couples TRBV5-1 to TRBJ2-7; D remains unclear. V lost 6 bases to trimming and J lost 4 bases, with 8 bases between them. The germline gives CDR1 SGHRS, CDR2 YFSETQ. CDR3 length equals 11 residues. CDR3 in DNA: TGCGCCAGCAATCAAGATTACGAGCAGTACTTC. It translates to CASNQDYEQYF.

The chain carries TRBV7-8 and TRBJ2-7; tentatively, D is TRBD1 (5 bases). Germline V gene data show CDR1 as SGHVS and CDR2 as FQNEAQ. Trimming took 5 bases from V and 3 from J, leaving 11 bases between them. CDR3 length: 13 amino acids. Here the CDR3 DNA reads TGTGCCAGCAGCACGGAAGGGGACTACGAGCAGTACTTC. Its protein is CASSTEGDYEQYF. Based on the CDR3 plus reference TRBV7-8 and TRBJ2-7, the full variable domain is GAGVSQSPRYKVAKRGQDVALRCDPISGHVSLFWYQQALGQGPEFLTYFQNEAQLDKSGLPSDRFFAERPEGSVSTLKIQRTQQEDSAVYLCASSTEGDYEQYFGPGTRLTVT.

The table lists this clonotype with a few counts. V and J are TRBV30 and TRBJ2-2; 7 bases are shared with TRBD2. Germline V gene data show CDR1 as GTSNPN and CDR2 as SVGIG (reference sequence). This CDR3 has 14 residues. The V segment lost 5 bases and the J segment 6 bases; nucleotides outside the gene matches: 9. CDR3 loop: CAWARGGEAGELFF. The CDR3 coding sequence is TGTGCCTGGGCCCGGGGAGGGGAGGCCGGGGAGCTGTTTTTT.

The chain links TRBV7-9 to TRBJ2-7, with 8 bases aligning to TRBD2. The CDR3 spans 13 residues. After removal of 10 bases from V and 1 base from J, the junction contained 6 bases not matched to a gene. CDR1 SEHNR and CDR2 FQNEAQ come from the germline V gene (reference sequence). For the CDR3, the DNA is TGTGCCACAAGAGCGGGAGATTCCTACGAGCAGTACTTC. Protein: CATRAGDSYEQYF.

Comments on this clonotype: A clone one base away is much larger, so this may be a read error. The chain uses TRBV29-1 and TRBJ2-7, with D tentatively TRBD2 (6 bases). This CDR3 is 14 amino acids long. The germline V gene encodes CDR1 SQVTM and CDR2 ANQGSEA. Trimming took 5 bases from V and 3 from J, leaving 17 bases between them. The CDR3 bases are TGCAGCGTTCGTCCTACCGGGAGCAGCTACGAGCAGTACTTC. Translation gives CSVRPTGSSYEQYF.

This clonotype was observed a few times. This chain's CDR3 is CSALRGGYEQYF. The DNA of the CDR3 is TGCAGCGCACTGCGGGGTGGCTACGAGCAGTACTTC. The chain employs TRBV29-1 and TRBJ2-7; D perhaps matches TRBD2 (6 bases). The CDR3 runs 12 residues. V was trimmed by 7 bases and J by 3 bases, leaving 13 bases between them. Germline CDR1 and CDR2: SQVTM and ANQGSEA.

The chain uses TRBV7-9 and TRBJ2-4; D is possibly TRBD2 (6 bases). V was shortened by 0 bases and J by 8 bases, with 11 bases between the two germline ends. This CDR3 contains 14 residues. From germline, CDR1 is SEHNR and CDR2 FQNEAQ (reference sequence). This CDR3 is CASSLAGGGDIQYF. CDR3 nucleotide sequence: TGTGCCAGCAGCTTAGCTGGGGGAGGCGACATTCAGTACTTC.

The chain employs TRBV12-3 or TRBV12-4 and TRBJ2-3, with TRBD2 matching 13 bases. V was pared by 6 bases and J by 4 bases, with 7 bases of the junction left unmatched. CDR3 length: 16 residues. As DNA, the CDR3 is TGTGCCAGCAGACTCGGACTAGCGGGAGTTGCAGATACGCAGTATTTT. It yields the protein CASRLGLAGVADTQYF.

With respect to this clonotype: This may be a read error: a much more frequent sequence differs by one nucleotide. The chain joins TRBV7-9 to TRBJ2-1; the match to TRBD1 covers 10 bases. Germline V CDR1 and CDR2: SEHNR, FQNEAQ (reference sequence). The CDR3 extends over 15 amino acids. The J segment lost 5 bases and the V segment lost 5 bases, leaving 6 bases of the junction unmatched. The CDR3 loop is CASSPLGTGDNEQFF. DNA for the CDR3: TGTGCCAGCAGCCCTCTCGGGACAGGGGACAATGAGCAGTTCTTC.

This clonotype was found a few times. The genes are TRBV7-2 and TRBJ2-6; 8 bases are shared with TRBD1. The V gene's germline CDR1 is SGHTA and CDR2 FQGNSA. This CDR3 is 17 amino acids long. Trimming cost V 3 bases and J 2 bases; bases outside gene matches: 6. The CDR3 DNA reads as TGTGCCAGCAGCTTTTTCAGGGGGCAAGCTGGGGCCAACGTCCTGACTTTC. Residues: CASSFFRGQAGANVLTF.

This clonotype was recorded many times. The rearrangement joins TRBV12-3 or TRBV12-4 to TRBJ2-1; 7 positions match TRBD2. This CDR3 comprises 12 residues. V shed 6 bases and J 10 bases; nucleotides not matched to a gene: 6. The CDR3 is CASSPTSREQFF. Written as DNA, the CDR3 is TGTGCCAGCAGCCCGACTAGCAGAGAGCAGTTCTTC.

The V and J genes are TRBV28 and TRBJ2-1; tentatively, D is TRBD1 (5 bases). V was clipped by 6 bases and J by 8 bases, with 26 bases between them. The CDR3 covers 17 residues. Germline V gene sequence: CDR1 MDHEN, CDR2 SYDVKM. The CDR3 loop is CASSKIRRGLSSHEQFF. The CDR3 bases are TGTGCCAGCAGCAAAATCCGTAGGGGATTGAGCTCCCATGAGCAGTTCTTC.

This clonotype was seen ten or more times. The chain has TRBV7-3 and TRBJ2-2; possible D gene TRBD2, 5 bases. The CDR3 consists of 14 residues. V lost 6 bases to trimming and J lost 0 bases, with 8 bases between them. CDR1 is SGHTA and CDR2 is FQGTGA in the germline V gene. CDR3 sequence reads: CASRPGTNTGELFF. CDR3 sequence (DNA): TGTGCCAGCAGACCGGGGACGAACACCGGGGAGCTGTTTTTT.

This clonotype was seen more than once but under ten times. This chain links TRBV18 with TRBJ2-7, with D unresolved. Looked up from germline, CDR1 is KGHSH and CDR2 is LQKENI. Trimming took 0 bases from V and 3 from J, leaving 6 bases between them. The CDR3 runs to 13 residues. CDR3 region: CASSPPPFYEQYF. In DNA form, the CDR3 reads TGTGCCAGCTCACCACCGCCTTTCTACGAGCAGTACTTC.

This chain connects TRBV7-3 to TRBJ2-3; 9 bases agree with TRBD2. The CDR3 runs 15 residues. CDR1 SGHTA and CDR2 FQGTGA come from the germline V gene. After removal of 4 bases from V and 5 bases from J, the junction contained 7 bases not matched to a gene. CDR3 sequence (DNA): TGTGCCAGCAGCTATATAGCGGGAGTGGGAGATACGCAGTATTTT. This codes for CASSYIAGVGDTQYF.

V and J are TRBV7-9 and TRBJ2-2; weak D call: TRBD1 (5 bases). The CDR3 covers 13 residues. CDR1 is SEHNR, CDR2 FQNEAQ, per germline (reference sequence). Trimming shortened V by 3 bases and J by 7 bases, and 9 bases separated the two germline ends. For the CDR3, the DNA is TGTGCCAGCAGCTTCAGGGTAAACGGGGAGCTGTTTTTT. Encoded protein: CASSFRVNGELFF. The variable domain in full, with the rest retrieved from reference TRBV7-9 and TRBJ2-2, is DTGVSQNPRHKITKRGQNVTFRCDPISEHNRLYWYRQTLGQGPEFLTYFQNEAQLEKSRLLSDRFSAERPKGSFSTLEIQRTEQGDSAMYLCASSFRVNGELFFGEGSRLTVL.